This TCR beta chain was identified during a study of blood T cell repertoires in COVID-19. The overall study: COVID-19 samples collected from the United States, Italy and Spain covered acute and convalescent phases.

The junction had 4 bases not matched to a gene; V was cut back by 4 bases and J by 0 bases. Germline V gives CDR1 ENHRY, CDR2 SYGVKD. This CDR3 has 15 residues. The authors' processing: Reference gene primer amplification gave estimated nucleated cell counts. Libraries were prepared by immunoSEQ multiplex PCR; TCRdb keeps only in-frame clonotypes and omits some of them. That table supplies the V and J calls and clone size; D and trimming were determined from the DNA. The sample shows 250,000 to 300,000 clones, about nine tenths of them seen only once. This receptor was taken from a man between 18 and 29 years old who had recovered from COVID-19. The rearrangement uses TRBV10-3 and TRBJ2-3, with 7 positions matching TRBD2. The sequenced sample was PBMCs or T cells enriched from blood (not recorded which). The CDR3 loop is CAISGGGSSTDTQYF. The CDR3, as DNA: TGTGCCATCAGTGGGGGGGGTTCAAGCACAGATACGCAGTATTTT.